This T cell receptor (beta chain) was obtained from a study of STAT5B mutations in CD4+ large granular lymphocyte leukemia. Study conclusions and caveats: Data were not HLA-matched across samples. Patient CD4-sorted repertoires stayed more clonal than healthy ones after leukemic-clone removal.

Germline V gene data show CDR1 as SGHVS and CDR2 as FNYEAQ. CDR3 length: 17 amino acids. V was pared by 8 bases and J by 0 bases, with 19 bases between. This clone was recorded once. Its target is not known. TCRdb's copy holds only in-frame clones and misses some; the assay was immunoSEQ multiplex PCR. The data hold 30,000 or so clones, with about 69% observed a single time. The sequenced material came from CD4+ T cells from blood buffy coats. The receptor's source is a human donor in good health. This sequence joins TRBV7-6 and TRBJ2-2; TRBD1 or TRBD2 may be the D gene (5 bases each). CDR3 protein: CASGQGRRLSNTGELFF. CDR3 bases: TGTGCCAGCGGCCAGGGACGGAGGCTATCGAACACCGGGGAGCTGTTTTTT.